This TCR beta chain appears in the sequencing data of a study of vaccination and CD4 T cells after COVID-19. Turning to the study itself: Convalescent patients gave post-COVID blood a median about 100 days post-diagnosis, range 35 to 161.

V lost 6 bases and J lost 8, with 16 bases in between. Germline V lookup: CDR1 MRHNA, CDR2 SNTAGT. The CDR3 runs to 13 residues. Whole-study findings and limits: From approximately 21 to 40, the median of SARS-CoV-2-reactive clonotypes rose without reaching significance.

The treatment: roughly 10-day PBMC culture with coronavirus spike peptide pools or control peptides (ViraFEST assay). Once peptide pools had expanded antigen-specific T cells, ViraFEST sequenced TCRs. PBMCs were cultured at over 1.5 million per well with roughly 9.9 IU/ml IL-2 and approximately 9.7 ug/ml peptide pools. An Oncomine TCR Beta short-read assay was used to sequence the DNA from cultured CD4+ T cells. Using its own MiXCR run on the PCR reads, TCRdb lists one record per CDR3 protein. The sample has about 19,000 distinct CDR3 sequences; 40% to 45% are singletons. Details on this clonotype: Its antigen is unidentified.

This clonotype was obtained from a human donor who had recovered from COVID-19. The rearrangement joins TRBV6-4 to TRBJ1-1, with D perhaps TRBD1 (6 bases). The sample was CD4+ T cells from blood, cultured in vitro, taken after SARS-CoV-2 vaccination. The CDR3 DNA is TGTGCCAGCAGCACTAACAGGGAGACAGAAGCTTTCTTT. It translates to CASSTNRETEAFF.